Listed below are T cell receptor beta chains from one sample, sequenced in a study of post-analysis software for immune sequencing data. In TCRdb, the PCR reads were re-called with MiXCR into one record per CDR3 protein. The sample holds over 150,000 distinct CDR3 sequences, approximately 30% seen once. What was sequenced was blood. Source of these receptors: a girl aged 5 to 17 with multiple sclerosis. The CDR3 runs from the conserved cysteine through the conserved F or W. Fields, in order: J gene, V gene, CDR3 protein.

j_call: TRBJ2-7
v_call: TRBV5-1
cdr3_aa: CASSPPASGYNEQYF

j_call: TRBJ1-2
v_call: TRBV20-1
cdr3_aa: CSAAQGQFYGYTF

j_call: TRBJ2-1
v_call: TRBV7-2
cdr3_aa: CASSFTLARNEQFF

j_call: TRBJ2-1
v_call: TRBV7-2
cdr3_aa: CASRPLKDRDKYNEQFF

j_call: TRBJ2-4
v_call: TRBV27
cdr3_aa: CASRSRGGRDIQYF

j_call: TRBJ1-6
v_call: TRBV28
cdr3_aa: CASSLFRVQSPLHF

j_call: TRBJ1-5
v_call: TRBV20-1
cdr3_aa: CSASGLGDRQPQHF

j_call: TRBJ2-7
v_call: TRBV4-1
cdr3_aa: CASSQAGRETHEQYF

j_call: TRBJ1-1
v_call: TRBV15
cdr3_aa: CATGEAVTEAFF

j_call: TRBJ2-1
v_call: TRBV4-1
cdr3_aa: CASSSRAGSYNEQFF

j_call: TRBJ2-1
v_call: TRBV9
cdr3_aa: CASSARLAGDDEQFF

j_call: TRBJ1-4
v_call: TRBV20-1
cdr3_aa: CSAREGLSNEKLFF

j_call: TRBJ2-1
v_call: TRBV20-1
cdr3_aa: CSARDVRGRLINEQFF